What follows are 6 T cell receptor beta chains derived from one specimen sequenced in a study of T cells in Graves' hyperthyroidism and ophthalmopathy. Amplification targeted TCR beta CDR3 regions from RNA transcripts. Using the HTBI primer set, a first-round RT-PCR was run on the TCR CDR3. Using its own MiXCR run on the multiplex PCR reads, TCRdb lists one record per CDR3 protein. The table has 500,000 to 650,000 distinct CDR3 sequences, 20% seen once; the top ten hold roughly 44%. The sample consisted of blood. These receptors originate from a man aged 40-49 years with Graves' ophthalmopathy.

Only a few counts were recorded for this clonotype. The chain uses TRBV5-8 and TRBJ2-5; 7 positions agree with TRBD1. The CDR3 loop spans 14 amino acids. The junction had 8 bases not matched to a gene; V was cut back by 4 bases and J by 5 bases. Germline V gene data show CDR1 as SGHTS and CDR2 as YDEGEE. The CDR3 loop is CASSKRQGMETQYF. The CDR3, as DNA: TGTGCCAGCAGCAAACGACAGGGAATGGAGACCCAGTACTTC.

For this clonotype: The junction differs from germline at one of its ends, possibly a read error. J is TRBJ2-7 and V is TRBV11-2, with D perhaps TRBD1 or TRBD2 (6 bases each). The CDR3 runs to 15 residues. Per germline, CDR1 SGHAT and CDR2 FQNNGV. As DNA, the CDR3 is TGTGCCAGCGGCTTAGGAGGGCAGGGGTACTACGAGCAGTACTTC. Protein: CASGLGGQGYYEQYF.

This clonotype was counted a few times. This sequence joins TRBV9 and TRBJ2-3; a possible D gene is TRBD2 (5 bases). The CDR3 totals 15 residues. V was clipped by 0 bases and J by 6 bases, with 14 bases between them. The germline CDR1 and CDR2 sequences are SGDLS and YYNGEE. Here the CDR3 DNA reads TGTGCCAGCAGCGTAGGGTCTAGCAGTGGGGATACGCAGTATTTT. This codes for CASSVGSSSGDTQYF.

Many counts were recorded for this clonotype. The V and J genes are TRBV28 and TRBJ2-7; D perhaps matches TRBD1 (5 bases). Germline-derived CDR1 and CDR2 are MDHEN and SYDVKM. Trimming stripped 3 bases from V and 0 bases from J, with 12 bases between. This CDR3 contains 15 residues. The CDR3 DNA follows: TGTGCCAGCAGTTTCGAGACAGCACACTCCTACGAGCAGTACTTC. Protein: CASSFETAHSYEQYF.

This clonotype was seen more than once but under ten times. In DNA, the CDR3 is TGTGCCAGCAGCTTAGGACGTTATCAGCCCCAGCATTTT. This sequence encodes CASSLGRYQPQHF. The J gene is TRBJ1-5, the V gene TRBV7-8; D gene ambiguous. The CDR3 has 13 amino acids. Trimming removed 1 base from V and 5 bases from J, with 6 bases in between. The germline gives CDR1 SGHVS, CDR2 FQNEAQ.

The rearrangement links TRBV10-3 to TRBJ2-7; D may be TRBD1 or TRBD2 (5 bases each). V lost 0 bases to trimming and J lost 4 bases, with 13 bases between them. Germline V gene data show CDR1 as ENHRY and CDR2 as SYGVKD. The CDR3 has 15 residues. CDR3 amino acids: CAISESLGEYYEQYF. For the CDR3, the DNA is TGTGCCATCAGTGAGTCTTTAGGGGAGTATTACGAGCAGTACTTC.